Listed below are T cell receptor beta chains from one sample, sequenced in a study of blood T cell repertoires in COVID-19. Sequenced by immunoSEQ multiplex PCR; TCRdb stores in-frame clones only, minus some. The table includes 23,000 or so clones, approximately 90% detected once. The specimen sequenced was peripheral blood. Receptors originate from a man aged 70 or older with active COVID-19. Both conserved end residues are part of each CDR3.

>TRBV12-5
CASGLSRRNLEKLFF
>TRBV7-8
CASSSRGAEEQFF
>TRBV10-3
CAGTGETDQPQHF
>TRBV2
CASSLSGTGNNQPQHF
>TRBV4-1
CASSPGEGYEKLFF
>TRBV25-1
CASSDLGQGALGTQYF
>TRBV24-1
CATSAGLPFSEQFF
>TRBV30
CAWSAREAEAFF
>TRBV30
CAWSVPRTGLFSYEKLFF
>TRBV11-3
CASSLVAGSAEQYF
>TRBV27
CASSLWGDGQPQHF
>TRBV4-1
CASSQGEGSDSPLHF
>TRBV9
CASSVVQGAQYF
>TRBV28
CASTESPGGRGYTF
>TRBV30
CAWSVGHSEQYF
>TRBV2
CASSEMGRAEAFF
>TRBV7-6
CASSSLYGTSGGFTEAQYF
>TRBV11-3
CASSSSSGASTDTQYF
>TRBV5-4
CASSISLSGGISGQYF
>TRBV7-2
CASSLVGDTGFAEAFF
>TRBV5-1
CASSPGTGGYQPQHF
>TRBV5-6
CASSLGWTGGMETQYF
>TRBV27
CASSLSTGKSYEQYF
>TRBV5-6
CASSWDRGYTEAFF
>TRBV7-2
CASSFGTSGGATQYF
>TRBV7-6
CASSLRASGDEQYF
>TRBV9
CASSDTSGTNEQFF
>TRBV10-3
CAISENRQADTQYF
>TRBV30
CAWSVRQGWEKLFF
>TRBV19
CASSTQTTSAEQYF
>TRBV2
CASSEGLAGDTQYF
>TRBV11-3
CASSPGAGRGKTQYF
>TRBV5-1
CASTTQTGAVNEKLFF
>TRBV27
CASRASGKEQFF
>TRBV5-6
CASSLVGTGGDGYTF
>TRBV27
CASSRRAASYEQYF
>TRBV5-1
CASSSGQTGELFF